Listed here are 18 T cell receptor beta chains from one sample, sequenced in a study of Tregs in tolerant kidney transplant recipients. Generated by immunoSEQ multiplex PCR, the TCRdb table keeps only in-frame clones and is missing some. The sample yields some 66,000 clones, 80% to 95% seen once. The sample here was CD8+ T cells from blood, taken before the transplant. All receptors come from a human donor who received a combined kidney and bone marrow transplant.

The chain links TRBV9 to TRBJ2-3; 8 nucleotides align to TRBD2. The CDR3 consists of 16 residues. Germline lookup yields CDR1 SGDLS and CDR2 YYNGEE. Losses at the gene ends were 4 bases for V and 3 bases for J; bases not matched to a gene: 10. The chain's CDR3 is CASSQTGGRRTDTQYF. The CDR3 bases are TGTGCCAGCAGCCAGACGGGGGGGCGGAGGACAGATACGCAGTATTTT.

This chain joins TRBV9 and TRBJ2-3; tentatively, D is TRBD1 (6 bases). Trimming cost V 0 bases and J 2 bases, with 13 bases left between them. Germline loops: CDR1 SGDLS, CDR2 YYNGEE. The CDR3 extends over 16 amino acids. The CDR3 DNA is TGTGCCAGCAGCGTAGAGGGGGAATTCGTCACAGATACGCAGTATTTT. Translation gives CASSVEGEFVTDTQYF. Full variable domain (missing parts from reference TRBV9 and TRBJ2-3): DSGVTQTPKHLITATGQRVTLRCSPRSGDLSVYWYQQSLDQGLQFLIQYYNGEERAKGNILERFSAQQFPDLHSELNLSSLELGDSALYFCASSVEGEFVTDTQYFGPGTRLTVL.

The rearrangement joins TRBV13 to TRBJ2-1, with D tentatively TRBD2 (5 bases). The CDR3 spans 18 residues. Germline V gene sequence: CDR1 PRHDT, CDR2 FYEKMQ (reference sequence). Trimming removed 0 bases from V and 0 bases from J, with 15 bases in between. As DNA, the CDR3 is TGTGCCAGCAGCTTAGGAGCCCCCGCACTAGTCTCCTACAATGAGCAGTTCTTC. Encoded protein: CASSLGAPALVSYNEQFF.

This chain uses TRBV14 with TRBJ1-2, with 9 nucleotides matching TRBD1. This CDR3 comprises 13 residues. The junction had 0 bases not matched to a gene; V was cut back by 3 bases and J by 4 bases. Germline V gives CDR1 SGHDN, CDR2 FVKESK. CDR3 residues: CASSQTGGYGYTF. The CDR3 nucleotides are TGTGCCAGCAGCCAGACAGGGGGCTATGGCTACACCTTC.

The rearrangement joins TRBV5-4 to TRBJ2-1; 9 nucleotides line up with TRBD2. The germline V gene has CDR1 SGHNT and CDR2 YYREEE (reference sequence). The junction had 6 bases not matched to a gene; V was cut back by 0 bases and J by 5 bases. The CDR3 runs 16 residues. The CDR3 reads CASSLELAGIHNEQFF. CDR3 nucleotide sequence: TGTGCCAGCAGCTTGGAGCTAGCGGGGATTCACAATGAGCAGTTCTTC.

V is TRBV19 and J is TRBJ2-7; 13 positions agree with TRBD2. Germline V gene data show CDR1 as LNHDA and CDR2 as SQIVND (reference sequence). This CDR3 comprises 15 residues. The J segment lost 4 bases and the V segment lost 3 bases, leaving 3 bases of the junction unmatched. CDR3 residues: CASSIRGLAGYEQYF. The CDR3 nucleotides read TGTGCCAGTAGTATTAGGGGACTAGCGGGATACGAGCAGTACTTC. The full variable domain, completed using reference TRBV19 and TRBJ2-7, is DGGITQSPKYLFRKEGQNVTLSCEQNLNHDAMYWYRQDPGQGLRLIYYSQIVNDFQKGDIAEGYSVSREKKESFPLTVTSAQKNPTAFYLCASSIRGLAGYEQYFGPGTRLTVT.

The chain couples TRBV6-1 to TRBJ1-5; D gene ambiguous. The germline V and J ends were trimmed by 0 bases and 11 bases, with 5 bases remaining between them. The germline V gene encodes CDR1 MNHNS and CDR2 SASEGT. The CDR3 totals 11 residues. The CDR3 region is CASSEAGAQHF. CDR3 bases: TGTGCCAGCAGTGAAGCGGGAGCCCAGCATTTT.

This chain connects TRBV4-3 to TRBJ2-1, with 7 bases aligning to TRBD1. J was trimmed by 5 bases and V by 1 base; bases with no gene match: 14. Germline CDR1 and CDR2: LGHNA and YSLEER. This CDR3 comprises 18 residues. CDR3 loop: CASSQGPPRDSVNNEQFF. CDR3 nucleotide sequence: TGCGCCAGCAGCCAAGGGCCCCCCCGGGACAGCGTGAACAATGAGCAGTTCTTC.

The rearrangement joins TRBV4-1 to TRBJ2-1, with TRBD2 identical over 10 bases. V lost 0 bases to trimming and J lost 4 bases; unmatched junction nucleotides: 12. Germline V CDR1 and CDR2: MGHRA, YSYEKL. The CDR3 has 19 residues. The CDR3 DNA is TGCGCCAGCAGCCAAGATCTTTCCACTAGCGGGGCCCTTTACAATGAGCAGTTCTTC. This codes for CASSQDLSTSGALYNEQFF.

The chain uses TRBV7-9 and TRBJ2-1, with D possibly matching TRBD2 (7 bases). V lost 0 bases to trimming and J lost 8 bases, with 11 bases between them. Germline V gene lookup returns CDR1 SEHNR and CDR2 FQNEAQ (reference sequence). This CDR3 is 14 amino acids long. The chain's CDR3 is CASSLAGGGYEQFF. The DNA of the CDR3 is TGTGCCAGCAGCTTAGCAGGGGGGGGCTATGAGCAGTTCTTC.

This clone was counted a single time. This chain uses TRBV6-5 with TRBJ1-2; weak D call: TRBD1 (6 bases). Germline V gene lookup returns CDR1 MNHEY and CDR2 SVGAGI. CDR3 length equals 14 residues. V dropped 1 base and J dropped 7 bases, with 13 bases sitting between them. In DNA, the CDR3 is TGTGCCAGCAGTTACTGGGGGCTTCGGAGTGGCTACACCTTC. Its translation is CASSYWGLRSGYTF.

The CDR3 coding sequence is TGCGCCAGCAGCCAAGTTGATGAAACAGGGGGCGCCGGAAACACCATATATTTT. This translates into CASSQVDETGGAGNTIYF. J is TRBJ1-3 and V is TRBV4-1, with TRBD1 matching 9 bases. The CDR3 has 18 amino acids. V gave up 1 base and J gave up 4 bases; unmatched junction bases: 11. Germline CDR1 reads MGHRA; CDR2 reads YSYEKL.

The chain has TRBV10-1 and TRBJ2-5; the match to TRBD1 covers 8 bases. With the DNA end fitting TRBJ2-7 better, the J assignment may be wrong. CDR1 is WNHNN and CDR2 is SYGVQD in the germline V gene (reference sequence). The CDR3 contains 16 residues. The CDR3 sequence is CASSEIQGAPSYEQYF. CDR3 nucleotide sequence: TGCGCCAGCAGTGAAATCCAGGGGGCGCCCAGCTACGAGCAGTACTTC.

CDR3 sequence (DNA): TGTGCCAGCGCTCGAGGGGGCTCCTACGAGCAGTACTTC. As protein: CASARGGSYEQYF. The genes are TRBV27 and TRBJ2-7, with D possibly matching TRBD1 (6 bases). V was shortened by 8 bases and J by 0 bases, with 11 bases between the two germline ends. Germline V lookup: CDR1 MNHEY, CDR2 SMNVEV (reference sequence). This CDR3 region has 13 residues.

This clone appeared a single time. The V call is TRBV12-5, the J call TRBJ2-5; D is perhaps TRBD1 (5 bases). Germline CDR1 LGHNT, CDR2 FRNRAP. CDR3 size: 16 residues. Trimming took 4 bases from V and 5 from J, leaving 20 bases between them. CDR3 residues: CASGSSPGRDGETQYF. The CDR3 DNA sequence: TGTGCTAGTGGTTCCTCACCGGGCAGGGATGGTGAGACCCAGTACTTC.

This chain connects TRBV7-9 to TRBJ2-5; D call uncertain. The J call may not be correct, given that the DNA end is closer to TRBJ2-7. The CDR3 has 16 residues. Looked up from germline, CDR1 is SEHNR and CDR2 is FQNEAQ (reference sequence). CDR3 protein: CASSFHPRDSTYEQYF. Written as DNA, the CDR3 is TGTGCCAGCAGCTTCCACCCCCGAGACTCAACCTACGAGCAGTACTTC.

CDR3 loop: CASSQDASGPREQYF. CDR3 DNA: TGCGCCAGCAGCCAAGATGCCAGCGGCCCTCGCGAGCAGTACTTC. The chain employs TRBV4-1 and TRBJ2-5; possible D gene TRBD2, 5 bases. The end of the DNA aligns better with TRBJ2-7, so the J call may be wrong. Germline V gene sequence: CDR1 MGHRA, CDR2 YSYEKL. The CDR3 covers 15 residues.

This chain uses TRBV19 with TRBJ2-1, with D perhaps matching TRBD2 (6 bases). CDR3 length: 13 amino acids. V was clipped by 3 bases and J by 6 bases, with 9 bases between them. CDR1 and CDR2 (germline): LNHDA, SQIVND (reference sequence). As DNA, the CDR3 is TGTGCCAGTAGTATTTCAGCGGGCAATGAGCAGTTCTTC. It codes for CASSISAGNEQFF.